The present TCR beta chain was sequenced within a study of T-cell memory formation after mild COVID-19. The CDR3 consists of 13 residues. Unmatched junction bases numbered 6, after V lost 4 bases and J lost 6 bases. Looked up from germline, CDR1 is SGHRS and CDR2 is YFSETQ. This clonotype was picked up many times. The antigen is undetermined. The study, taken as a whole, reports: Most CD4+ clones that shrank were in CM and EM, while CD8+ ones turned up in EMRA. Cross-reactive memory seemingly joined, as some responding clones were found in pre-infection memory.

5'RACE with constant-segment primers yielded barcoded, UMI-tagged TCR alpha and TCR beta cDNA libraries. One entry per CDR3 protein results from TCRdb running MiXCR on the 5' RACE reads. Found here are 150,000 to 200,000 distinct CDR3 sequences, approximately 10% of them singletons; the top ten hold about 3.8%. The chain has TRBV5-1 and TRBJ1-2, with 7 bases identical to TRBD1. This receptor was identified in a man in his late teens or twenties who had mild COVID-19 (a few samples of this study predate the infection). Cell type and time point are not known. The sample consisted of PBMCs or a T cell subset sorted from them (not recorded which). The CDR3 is CASSADRVDGYTF. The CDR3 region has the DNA TGCGCCAGCAGCGCAGACAGGGTTGATGGCTACACCTTC.